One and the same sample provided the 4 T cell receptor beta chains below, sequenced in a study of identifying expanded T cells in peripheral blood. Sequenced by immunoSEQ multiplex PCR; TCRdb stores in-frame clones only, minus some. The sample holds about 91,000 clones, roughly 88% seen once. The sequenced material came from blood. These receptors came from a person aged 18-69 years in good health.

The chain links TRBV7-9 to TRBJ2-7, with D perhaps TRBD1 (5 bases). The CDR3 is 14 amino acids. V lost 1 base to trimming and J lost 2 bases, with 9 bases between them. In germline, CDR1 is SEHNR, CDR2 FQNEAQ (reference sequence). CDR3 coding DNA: TGTGCCAGCAGCTTAGGACTGGGGCCCTACGAGCAGTACTTC. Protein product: CASSLGLGPYEQYF.

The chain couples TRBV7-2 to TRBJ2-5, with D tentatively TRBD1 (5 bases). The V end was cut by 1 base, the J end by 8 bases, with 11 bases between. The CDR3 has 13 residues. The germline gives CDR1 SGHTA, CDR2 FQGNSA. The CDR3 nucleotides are TGTGCCAGCAGCTTAGGCGTCAGGGTAACCCAGTACTTC. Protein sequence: CASSLGVRVTQYF.

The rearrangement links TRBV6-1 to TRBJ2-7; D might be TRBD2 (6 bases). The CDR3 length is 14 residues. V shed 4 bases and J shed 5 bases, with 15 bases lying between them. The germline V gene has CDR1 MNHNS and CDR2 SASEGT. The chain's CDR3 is CASSGGESVHEQYF. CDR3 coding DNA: TGTGCCAGCAGTGGGGGGGAATCCGTCCACGAGCAGTACTTC.

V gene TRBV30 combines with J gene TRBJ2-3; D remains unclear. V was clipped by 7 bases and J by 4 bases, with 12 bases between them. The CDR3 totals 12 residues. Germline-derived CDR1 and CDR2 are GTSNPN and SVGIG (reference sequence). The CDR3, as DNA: TGTGCCTCGAACCCTAACGCAGATACGCAGTATTTT. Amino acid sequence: CASNPNADTQYF.